The clone carrying this T cell receptor (beta chain) was seen repeatedly, ten times or more. Its target is not known. This record belongs to a study of CD8 T cells in ankylosing spondylitis. Study-wide findings and caveats: A TCR beta motif made of several highly homologous variants seemed typical of ankylosing spondylitis blood. Reportedly, significant enrichment of disease-linked clones occurred in matched ankylosing spondylitis synovial fluid.

Germline V lookup: CDR1 SEHNR, CDR2 FQNEAQ (reference sequence). The CDR3 sequence is 15 residues long. Trimming pared 5 bases from V and 2 bases from J, leaving 16 bases between. The authors made TCR beta libraries by quantitative 5'-RACE with molecular barcodes. TCRdb re-called the 5' RACE reads with MiXCR, one entry per CDR3 protein. This table holds about 250,000 distinct CDR3 sequences, 18% found once. The rearrangement joins TRBV7-9 to TRBJ2-7, with D perhaps TRBD1 (5 bases). The TCR sequence derives from a male donor with ankylosing spondylitis or in good health (not recorded which). Specimen: blood, either unsorted or a sorted T cell fraction (not recorded which). The CDR3 loop reads CASSRDRHLPYEQYF. CDR3 sequence (DNA): TGTGCCAGCAGCCGCGACAGACATTTACCCTACGAGCAGTACTTC.